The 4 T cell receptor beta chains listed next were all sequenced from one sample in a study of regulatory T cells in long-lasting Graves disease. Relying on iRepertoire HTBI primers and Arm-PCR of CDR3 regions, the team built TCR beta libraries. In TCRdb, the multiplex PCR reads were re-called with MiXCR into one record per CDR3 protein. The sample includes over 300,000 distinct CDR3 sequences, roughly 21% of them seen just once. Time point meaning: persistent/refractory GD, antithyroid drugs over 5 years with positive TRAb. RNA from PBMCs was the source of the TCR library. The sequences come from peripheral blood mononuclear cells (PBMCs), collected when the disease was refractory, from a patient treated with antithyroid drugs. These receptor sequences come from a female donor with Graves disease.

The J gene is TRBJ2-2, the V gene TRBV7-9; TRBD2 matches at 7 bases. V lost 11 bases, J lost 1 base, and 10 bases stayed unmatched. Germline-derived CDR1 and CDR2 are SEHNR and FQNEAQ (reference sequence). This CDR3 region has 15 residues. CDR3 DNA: TGTGCCTCACCCGAGGTAGCGGGGAACACCGGGGAGCTGTTTTTT. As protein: CASPEVAGNTGELFF.

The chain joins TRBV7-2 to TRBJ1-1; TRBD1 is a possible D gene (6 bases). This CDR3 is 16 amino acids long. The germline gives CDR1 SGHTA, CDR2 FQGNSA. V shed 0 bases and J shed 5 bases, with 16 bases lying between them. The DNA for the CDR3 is TGTGCCAGCAGCTTAGCCGGAACAGGGCTGGGGACTGAAGCTTTCTTT. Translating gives CASSLAGTGLGTEAFF. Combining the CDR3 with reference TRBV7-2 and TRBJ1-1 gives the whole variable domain GAGVSQSPSNKVTEKGKDVELRCDPISGHTALYWYRQSLGQGLEFLIYFQGNSAPDKSGLPSDRFSAERTGGSVSTLTIQRTQQEDSAVYLCASSLAGTGLGTEAFFGQGTRLTVV.

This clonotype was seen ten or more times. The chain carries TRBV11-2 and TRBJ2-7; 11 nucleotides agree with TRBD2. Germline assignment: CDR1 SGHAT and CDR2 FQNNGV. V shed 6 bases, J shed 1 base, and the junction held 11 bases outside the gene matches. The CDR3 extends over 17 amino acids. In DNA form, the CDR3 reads TGTGCCAGCAGATCCCTGAGTGGGACTAGCGGTTCCTACGAGCAGTACTTC. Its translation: CASRSLSGTSGSYEQYF. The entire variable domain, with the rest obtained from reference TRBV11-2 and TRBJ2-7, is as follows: EAGVAQSPRYKIIEKRQSVAFWCNPISGHATLYWYQQILGQGPKLLIQFQNNGVVDDSQLPKDRFSAERLKGVDSTLKIQPAKLEDSAVYLCASRSLSGTSGSYEQYFGPGTRLTVT.

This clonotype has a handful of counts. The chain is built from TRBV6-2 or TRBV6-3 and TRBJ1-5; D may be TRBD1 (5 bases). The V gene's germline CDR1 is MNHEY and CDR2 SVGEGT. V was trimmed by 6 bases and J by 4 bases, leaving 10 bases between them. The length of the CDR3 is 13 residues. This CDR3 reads CASRSQGNQPQHF. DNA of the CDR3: TGTGCCAGCAGATCGCAGGGAAATCAGCCCCAGCATTTT.